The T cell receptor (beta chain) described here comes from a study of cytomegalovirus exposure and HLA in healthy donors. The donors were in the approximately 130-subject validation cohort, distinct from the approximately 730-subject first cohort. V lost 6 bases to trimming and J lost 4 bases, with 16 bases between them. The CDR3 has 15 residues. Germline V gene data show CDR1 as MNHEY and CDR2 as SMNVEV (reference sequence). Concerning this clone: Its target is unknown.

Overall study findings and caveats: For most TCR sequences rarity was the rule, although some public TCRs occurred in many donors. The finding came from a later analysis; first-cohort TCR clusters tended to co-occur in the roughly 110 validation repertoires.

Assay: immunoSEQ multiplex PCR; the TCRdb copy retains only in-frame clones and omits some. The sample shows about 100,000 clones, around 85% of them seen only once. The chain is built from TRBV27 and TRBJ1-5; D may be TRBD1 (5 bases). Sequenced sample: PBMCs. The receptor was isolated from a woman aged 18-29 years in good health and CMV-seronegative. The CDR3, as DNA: TGTGCCAGCAGGGCGGGCGGGGGTCGGAATCAGCCCCAGCATTTT. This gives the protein CASRAGGGRNQPQHF.